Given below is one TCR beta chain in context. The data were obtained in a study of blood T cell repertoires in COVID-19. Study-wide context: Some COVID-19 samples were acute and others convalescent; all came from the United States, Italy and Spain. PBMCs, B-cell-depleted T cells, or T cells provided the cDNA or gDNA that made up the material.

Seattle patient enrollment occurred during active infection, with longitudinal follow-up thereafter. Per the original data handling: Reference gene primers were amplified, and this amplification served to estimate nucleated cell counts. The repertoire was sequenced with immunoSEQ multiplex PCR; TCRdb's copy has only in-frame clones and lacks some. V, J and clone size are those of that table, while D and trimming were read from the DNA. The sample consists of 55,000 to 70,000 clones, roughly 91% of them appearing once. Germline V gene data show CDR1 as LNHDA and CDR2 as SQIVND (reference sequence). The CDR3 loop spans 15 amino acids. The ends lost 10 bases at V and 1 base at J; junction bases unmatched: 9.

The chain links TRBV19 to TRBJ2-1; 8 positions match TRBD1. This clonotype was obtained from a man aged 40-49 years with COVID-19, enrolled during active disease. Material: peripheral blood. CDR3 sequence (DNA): TGTGCCACAGGGACAGGCTATTTTTCCTACAATGAGCAGTTCTTC. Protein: CATGTGYFSYNEQFF.